Listed below are T cell receptor beta chains from one sample, sequenced in a study of T-cell reconstitution after alpha-beta-depleted transplantation in children. Each CDR3 protein is one row after TCRdb ran MiXCR on the PCR reads. The sample shows 450,000 to 700,000 distinct CDR3 sequences, around 27% of them seen only once. The sequencing used PBMCs, collected before TCRalphabeta/CD19-depleted stem cell transplant. Every receptor here comes from a boy in the first two years of life with Wiskott-Aldrich syndrome, due to receive a stem cell transplant. The CDR3 runs from the conserved cysteine through the conserved F or W. A D gene is named only where the DNA matches it firmly. Some rows have no size entry. The others give once, few or many, or a class for an expanded clone.

d_call: NA
j_call: TRBJ2-3
v_call: TRBV12-3/TRBV12-4
clone_size: many
cdr3_aa: CASSPSGTDTQYF
cdr3_nt: TGTGCCAGCAGCCCTTCGGGCACAGATACGCAGTATTTT

d_call: NA
j_call: TRBJ2-4
v_call: TRBV7-6
clone_size: NA
cdr3_aa: CASSLEWWPGSAKNIQYF
cdr3_nt: TGTGCCAGCAGCTTAGAGTGGTGGCCGGGATCGGCCAAAAACATTCAGTACTTC

d_call: TRBD2
j_call: TRBJ2-1
v_call: TRBV11-3
clone_size: NA
cdr3_aa: CASSSRLAPYNEQFF
cdr3_nt: TGTGCCAGCAGCTCTCGACTAGCCCCCTACAATGAGCAGTTCTTC

d_call: NA
j_call: TRBJ2-2
v_call: TRBV5-1
clone_size: few
cdr3_aa: CASSAGRTGELFF
cdr3_nt: TGCGCCAGCAGCGCCGGGAGAACCGGGGAGCTGTTTTTT

d_call: TRBD2
j_call: TRBJ2-7
v_call: TRBV18
clone_size: NA
cdr3_aa: CASSPGGESEQYF
cdr3_nt: TGTGCCAGCTCACCGGGAGGGGAATCCGAGCAGTACTTC

d_call: TRBD2
j_call: TRBJ2-7
v_call: TRBV5-1
clone_size: few
cdr3_aa: CASSLDREGRYEQYF
cdr3_nt: TGCGCCAGCAGCTTGGACCGGGAGGGCCGATATGAGCAGTACTTC

d_call: NA
j_call: TRBJ2-1
v_call: TRBV6-1
clone_size: NA
cdr3_aa: CASSQPGRNYNEQFF
cdr3_nt: TGTGCCAGCAGCCAACCGGGACGCAACTACAATGAGCAGTTCTTC

d_call: TRBD2
j_call: TRBJ2-7
v_call: TRBV27
clone_size: NA
cdr3_aa: CASSPGTSGDSYEQYF
cdr3_nt: TGTGCCAGCAGTCCTGGGACTAGCGGGGACTCCTACGAGCAGTACTTC

d_call: TRBD2
j_call: TRBJ2-7
v_call: TRBV20-1
clone_size: few
cdr3_aa: CSAPGTSGSSYEQYF
cdr3_nt: TGCAGTGCCCCCGGGACTAGCGGGAGCTCTTACGAGCAGTACTTC

d_call: NA
j_call: TRBJ2-3
v_call: TRBV20-1
clone_size: few
cdr3_aa: CSARDRGRSTDTQYF
cdr3_nt: TGCAGTGCTAGAGATAGGGGCAGGTCCACAGATACGCAGTATTTT

d_call: NA
j_call: TRBJ1-6
v_call: TRBV15
clone_size: NA
cdr3_aa: CATSRVGSPLHF
cdr3_nt: TGTGCCACCAGCAGAGTCGGTTCACCCCTCCACTTT

d_call: NA
j_call: TRBJ2-3
v_call: TRBV5-1
clone_size: NA
cdr3_aa: CASSLAGETTDTQYF
cdr3_nt: TGCGCCAGCAGCTTGGCCGGGGAAACCACAGATACGCAGTATTTT

d_call: TRBD1
j_call: TRBJ1-5
v_call: TRBV4-1
clone_size: NA
cdr3_aa: CASSQDTGQVRNQPQHF
cdr3_nt: TGCGCCAGCAGCCAAGACACCGGACAGGTTCGCAATCAGCCCCAGCATTTT

d_call: NA
j_call: TRBJ1-1
v_call: TRBV10-1
clone_size: NA
cdr3_aa: CASSVGGPSTEAFF
cdr3_nt: TGCGCCAGCAGTGTGGGGGGACCGAGCACTGAAGCTTTCTTT

d_call: TRBD2
j_call: TRBJ2-4
v_call: TRBV28
clone_size: few
cdr3_aa: CASSLLRLAGGPANIQYF
cdr3_nt: TGTGCCAGCAGTTTATTAAGGCTAGCGGGAGGGCCGGCAAACATTCAGTACTTC

d_call: TRBD1
j_call: TRBJ1-2
v_call: TRBV5-6
clone_size: few
cdr3_aa: CASSFWDRDSFGYTF
cdr3_nt: TGTGCCAGCAGCTTTTGGGACAGGGACTCTTTTGGCTACACCTTC

d_call: NA
j_call: TRBJ1-5
v_call: TRBV30
clone_size: NA
cdr3_aa: CAWSGSEYQPQHF
cdr3_nt: TGTGCCTGGAGTGGTTCGGAGTATCAGCCCCAGCATTTT

d_call: TRBD2
j_call: TRBJ2-3
v_call: TRBV5-1
clone_size: NA
cdr3_aa: CASSSDVTSGFTDTQYF
cdr3_nt: TGCGCCAGCAGCTCGGATGTGACTAGCGGCTTCACAGATACGCAGTATTTT

d_call: NA
j_call: TRBJ2-1
v_call: TRBV7-8
clone_size: NA
cdr3_aa: CASSRAQLSSYNEQFF
cdr3_nt: TGTGCCAGCAGCCGCGCTCAACTCAGCTCCTACAATGAGCAGTTCTTC

d_call: TRBD1
j_call: TRBJ2-7
v_call: TRBV5-1
clone_size: NA
cdr3_aa: CASSPSWGGTGGTYEQYF
cdr3_nt: TGCGCCAGCAGTCCCTCCTGGGGTGGGACAGGTGGGACCTACGAGCAGTACTTC

d_call: NA
j_call: TRBJ2-3
v_call: TRBV2
clone_size: NA
cdr3_aa: CASSWNSASTTDTQYF
cdr3_nt: TGTGCCAGCAGTTGGAATTCCGCTAGCACCACAGATACGCAGTATTTT

d_call: NA
j_call: TRBJ2-1
v_call: TRBV7-9
clone_size: NA
cdr3_aa: CASRATGPYNEQFF
cdr3_nt: TGTGCCAGCAGGGCGACGGGGCCCTACAATGAGCAGTTCTTC

d_call: NA
j_call: TRBJ2-3
v_call: TRBV20-1
clone_size: few
cdr3_aa: CSARVGTDTQYF
cdr3_nt: TGCAGTGCTAGAGTAGGCACAGATACGCAGTATTTT

d_call: TRBD1
j_call: TRBJ2-1
v_call: TRBV5-1
clone_size: few
cdr3_aa: CASTILALGQGGDEQFF
cdr3_nt: TGCGCCAGCACTATCCTGGCCCTTGGACAGGGTGGGGATGAGCAGTTCTTC

d_call: TRBD1
j_call: TRBJ2-5
v_call: TRBV15
clone_size: NA
cdr3_aa: CATSRDLQGLETQYF
cdr3_nt: TGTGCCACCAGCAGAGACCTACAGGGGCTCGAGACCCAGTACTTC

d_call: TRBD1
j_call: TRBJ1-3
v_call: TRBV28
clone_size: NA
cdr3_aa: CASSLPGTVGNTIYF
cdr3_nt: TGTGCCAGCAGTTTACCAGGGACAGTTGGAAACACCATATATTTT

d_call: NA
j_call: TRBJ2-1
v_call: TRBV7-3
clone_size: NA
cdr3_aa: CASSLTGGGGEQFF
cdr3_nt: TGTGCCAGCAGCTTAACAGGGGGCGGGGGTGAGCAGTTCTTC

d_call: TRBD1
j_call: TRBJ1-5
v_call: TRBV20-1
clone_size: few
cdr3_aa: CSAQDRGANQPQHF
cdr3_nt: TGCAGTGCCCAGGACAGGGGGGCCAATCAGCCCCAGCATTTT

d_call: TRBD2
j_call: TRBJ2-7
v_call: TRBV7-2
clone_size: few
cdr3_aa: CASSLAREPPYEQYF
cdr3_nt: TGTGCCAGCAGCTTAGCGCGGGAGCCCCCTTACGAGCAGTACTTC

d_call: TRBD1
j_call: TRBJ1-2
v_call: TRBV30
clone_size: NA
cdr3_aa: CAWTGDRGRRDGYTF
cdr3_nt: TGTGCCTGGACCGGGGACAGGGGGCGTCGGGATGGCTACACCTTC

d_call: NA
j_call: TRBJ2-1
v_call: TRBV20-1
clone_size: once
cdr3_aa: CSAWRGALSYNEQFF
cdr3_nt: TGCAGTGCTTGGAGGGGGGCGTTGTCCTACAATGAGCAGTTCTTC

d_call: NA
j_call: TRBJ1-6
v_call: TRBV5-1
clone_size: few
cdr3_aa: CASSPGQEYSPLHF
cdr3_nt: TGCGCCAGCAGCCCTGGGCAGGAATATTCACCCCTCCACTTT

d_call: TRBD1
j_call: TRBJ2-6
v_call: TRBV6-2/TRBV6-3
clone_size: NA
cdr3_aa: CASSRTGRANVLTF
cdr3_nt: TGTGCCAGCAGCAGGACAGGGAGGGCCAACGTCCTGACTTTC

d_call: TRBD1
j_call: TRBJ1-1
v_call: TRBV24-1
clone_size: NA
cdr3_aa: CATSDIPGQRPKNTEAFF
cdr3_nt: TGTGCCACCAGTGATATTCCGGGACAGAGACCTAAAAACACTGAAGCTTTCTTT